The 24 T cell receptor beta chains below all came from one sample that was sequenced in a study of blood T cell repertoires in COVID-19. Produced via immunoSEQ multiplex PCR; TCRdb's table is partial and in-frame only. Among about 280,000 clones, 85% to 90% were seen once, and the ten largest hold around 4.4%. Material for sequencing was peripheral blood. The receptors stem from a man aged 35 to 55 with acute or convalescent COVID-19.

The chain carries TRBV5-1 and TRBJ2-7; TRBD1 aligns across 9 bases. The germline V gene has CDR1 SGHRS and CDR2 YFSETQ. Trimming at V came to 0 bases and at J to 5 bases, leaving 6 bases not matched to a gene. The CDR3 is 15 amino acids. The CDR3 sequence: CASSLEGTGTNEQYF. The CDR3 DNA is TGCGCCAGCAGCTTGGAAGGGACAGGGACCAACGAGCAGTACTTC.

The genes are TRBV5-1 and TRBJ1-1, with 8 bases fitting TRBD1. This CDR3 comprises 13 residues. The J segment lost 8 bases and the V segment lost 2 bases, leaving 5 bases of the junction unmatched. Germline V gene sequence: CDR1 SGHRS, CDR2 YFSETQ. This CDR3 reads CASSFGTGGEAFF. The DNA of the CDR3 is TGCGCCAGCAGCTTTGGGACAGGTGGGGAAGCTTTCTTT.

The chain has TRBV6-5 and TRBJ2-1, with D perhaps TRBD2 (5 bases). This CDR3 spans 14 amino acids. The germline gives CDR1 MNHEY, CDR2 SVGAGI. V dropped 7 bases and J dropped 2 bases, with 12 bases sitting between them. Here the CDR3 reads CASKRDLAYNEQFF. The CDR3 DNA sequence: TGTGCCAGCAAACGGGATCTCGCCTACAATGAGCAGTTCTTC.

The chain links TRBV7-2 to TRBJ1-3; TRBD1 agrees at 11 bases. Germline trimming cut 6 bases from V and 0 bases from J; bases unmatched to any gene: 4. The CDR3 runs 16 residues. Germline CDR1 and CDR2: SGHTA and FQGNSA. CDR3 sequence: CASSRTGGLSGNTIYF. The CDR3 bases are TGTGCCAGCAGTAGGACAGGGGGCCTCTCTGGAAACACCATATATTTT. Drawing the rest from reference TRBV7-2 and TRBJ1-3, the complete variable domain is GAGVSQSPSNKVTEKGKDVELRCDPISGHTALYWYRQSLGQGLEFLIYFQGNSAPDKSGLPSDRFSAERTGGSVSTLTIQRTQQEDSAVYLCASSRTGGLSGNTIYFGEGSWLTVV.

This chain connects TRBV4-1 to TRBJ2-1; tentative D call: TRBD2 (5 bases). The CDR3 sequence is 16 residues long. Germline-derived CDR1 and CDR2 are MGHRA and YSYEKL. Trimming took off 5 bases at V and 2 bases at J, with 16 bases between the two ends. The CDR3 protein is CASSTPRTPAYNEQFF. The CDR3 DNA is TGCGCCAGCAGCACCCCCCGGACTCCAGCCTACAATGAGCAGTTCTTC.

J is TRBJ1-1 and V is TRBV19, with D tentatively TRBD1 (6 bases). The CDR3 runs 15 residues. Germline values: CDR1 LNHDA, CDR2 SQIVND (reference sequence). V was clipped by 4 bases and J by 0 bases, with 12 bases between them. This chain's CDR3 is CASSTRTGMNTEAFF. In DNA form, the CDR3 reads TGTGCCAGTAGTACAAGAACAGGGATGAACACTGAAGCTTTCTTT. Combining the CDR3 with reference TRBV19 and TRBJ1-1 gives the whole variable domain DGGITQSPKYLFRKEGQNVTLSCEQNLNHDAMYWYRQDPGQGLRLIYYSQIVNDFQKGDIAEGYSVSREKKESFPLTVTSAQKNPTAFYLCASSTRTGMNTEAFFGQGTRLTVV.

The chain's CDR3 is CATSDFGRGGVDTQYF. CDR3 nucleotide sequence: TGTGCCACCAGTGATTTCGGGCGGGGGGGAGTAGATACGCAGTATTTT. The chain uses TRBV24-1 and TRBJ2-3; 9 positions agree with TRBD2. After removal of 1 base from V and 5 bases from J, the junction contained 6 bases not matched to a gene. This CDR3 spans 16 amino acids. Germline V gene data show CDR1 as KGHDR and CDR2 as SFDVKD.

The chain couples TRBV29-1 to TRBJ1-5, with TRBD1 matching over 7 bases. CDR1 is SQVTM and CDR2 is ANQGSEA in the germline V gene. The CDR3 runs to 13 residues. The V gene end was trimmed by 5 bases and the J gene end by 7 bases; junction bases not matched to a gene: 8. DNA of the CDR3: TGCAGCGTTCGCGACAGGGCGGGACAGCCCCAGCATTTT. This translates into CSVRDRAGQPQHF. The variable domain in full, with the rest retrieved from reference TRBV29-1 and TRBJ1-5, is SAVISQKPSRDICQRGTSLTIQCQVDSQVTMMFWYRQQPGQSLTLIATANQGSEATYESGFVIDKFPISRPNLTFSTLTVSNMSPEDSSIYLCSVRDRAGQPQHFGDGTRLSIL.

V usage is TRBV18 and J usage is TRBJ2-7; no definite D call. Trimming removed 2 bases from V and 2 bases from J, with 10 bases in between. CDR3 size: 14 residues. Looked up from germline, CDR1 is KGHSH and CDR2 is LQKENI. The CDR3, as DNA: TGTGCCAGCTCACCAATTCCCGTTCCCTACGAGCAGTACTTC. The encoded protein is CASSPIPVPYEQYF. Complete variable domain (other parts from reference TRBV18 and TRBJ2-7): NAGVMQNPRHLVRRRGQEARLRCSPMKGHSHVYWYRQLPEEGLKFMVYLQKENIIDESGMPKERFSAEFPKEGPSILRIQQVVRGDSAAYFCASSPIPVPYEQYFGPGTRLTVT.

This chain uses TRBV30 with TRBJ2-7; TRBD1 matches 9 bases. Germline V gene lookup returns CDR1 GTSNPN and CDR2 SVGIG (reference sequence). The CDR3 spans 15 residues. The V and J ends lost 3 bases and 4 bases, in that order; junction bases with no gene match: 10. The CDR3 coding sequence is TGTGCCTGGAGGGGGACAGGGCTGAGTTTGTACGAGCAGTACTTC. It translates to CAWRGTGLSLYEQYF.

V gene TRBV24-1 combines with J gene TRBJ1-2, with TRBD1 as a possible D gene (5 bases). Trimming cost V 3 bases and J 8 bases, with 15 bases left between them. The CDR3 is made up of 14 amino acids. Germline CDR1 is KGHDR and CDR2 is SFDVKD. The CDR3 DNA is TGTGCCACCAGTGATCTAGGGGCAGGGAGGGGCTACACCTTC. It is translated as CATSDLGAGRGYTF.

This clone came up once. The chain combines TRBV7-2 with TRBJ2-7; 7 nucleotides align to TRBD2. This CDR3 has 14 residues. With 1 base clipped from V and 2 bases from J, the junction kept 2 bases outside the gene matches. CDR1 and CDR2 from the germline V gene are SGHTA and FQGNSA. CDR3 sequence reads: CASSLGLAAYEQYF. As DNA, the CDR3 is TGTGCCAGCAGCTTAGGGCTAGCGGCCTACGAGCAGTACTTC.

The chain has TRBV5-1 and TRBJ1-4, with D uncertain. V lost 2 bases, J lost 8 bases, and 10 bases lay in between. The germline CDR1 and CDR2 sequences are SGHRS and YFSETQ. CDR3 length equals 13 residues. CDR3 amino acids: CASSFVAGEKLFF. For the CDR3, the DNA is TGCGCCAGCAGCTTCGTCGCGGGCGAAAAACTGTTTTTT.

The V gene is TRBV28, the J gene TRBJ1-2; D remains unclear. Per germline, CDR1 MDHEN and CDR2 SYDVKM. Between the trimmed V and J ends, which lost 4 bases and 6 bases, there was a span of 15 bases. This CDR3 has 14 amino acids. CDR3 nucleotides: TGTGCCAGCAGTTCCCCTGACGAGCGCCATGGCTACACCTTC. As protein: CASSSPDERHGYTF.

This chain uses TRBV4-2 with TRBJ2-1; 9 bases agree with TRBD2. The junction had 15 bases not matched to a gene; V was cut back by 2 bases and J by 10 bases. This CDR3 is built from 17 residues. CDR1 is LGHNA, CDR2 YNFKEQ, per germline. CDR3 residues: CASSQTATGLAFREQFF. For the CDR3, the DNA is TGTGCCAGCAGCCAAACGGCGACCGGACTAGCGTTCCGGGAGCAGTTCTTC.

The rearrangement uses TRBV30 and TRBJ1-4, with 8 bases aligning to TRBD1. The V segment lost 7 bases and the J segment 0 bases; nucleotides outside the gene matches: 13. This CDR3 is built from 17 residues. Germline CDR1 reads GTSNPN; CDR2 reads SVGIG (reference sequence). The CDR3 coding sequence is TGTGCCTCTGGCAGGGGGCCCATTTTTGCAACTAATGAAAAACTGTTTTTT. Translation gives CASGRGPIFATNEKLFF.

The chain joins TRBV19 to TRBJ1-4; TRBD1 might be the D (5 bases). The length of the CDR3 is 15 residues. Germline CDR1 is LNHDA and CDR2 is SQIVND (reference sequence). Trimming pared 4 bases from V and 6 bases from J, leaving 15 bases between. The CDR3, as DNA: TGTGCCAGTAGTAATACCGGACACATATATGAAAAACTGTTTTTT. Translating gives CASSNTGHIYEKLFF.

This rearrangement joins TRBV30 to TRBJ2-5, with a weak D call TRBD1 (6 bases). The CDR3 contains 14 residues. The germline V and J ends were trimmed by 5 bases and 5 bases, with 18 bases remaining between them. Germline-derived CDR1 and CDR2 are GTSNPN and SVGIG (reference sequence). The CDR3, as DNA: TGTGCCTGGGGAGCAGGGGATTTAGTGGAGACCCAGTACTTC. Encoded protein: CAWGAGDLVETQYF.

The chain has TRBV5-1 and TRBJ1-1; D not resolved. Deletions cut 3 bases from V and 0 bases from J, with 12 bases between. Germline V gene data show CDR1 as SGHRS and CDR2 as YFSETQ. This CDR3 has 15 residues. CDR3 DNA sequence: TGCGCCAGCAGCTCCGGGAGTTTGATGAACACTGAAGCTTTCTTT. Translated, it gives CASSSGSLMNTEAFF.

The table lists this clone with a count of one. This chain uses TRBV15 with TRBJ2-7; unclear D gene. Germline assignment: CDR1 LNHNV and CDR2 YYDKDF (reference sequence). V lost 1 base, J lost 4 bases, and 8 bases lay in between. The CDR3 sequence is 13 residues long. The CDR3 DNA reads TGTGCCACCAGCAGAGTCTTCCGTTACGAGCAGTACTTC. Translation gives CATSRVFRYEQYF.

J is TRBJ2-3 and V is TRBV2; 7 bases align to TRBD2. CDR1 and CDR2 from the germline V gene are SNHLY and FYNNEI. V was pared by 3 bases and J by 8 bases, with 5 bases of the junction left unmatched. The CDR3 has 13 amino acids. CDR3 DNA: TGTGCCAGCAGTGAGACTAGCCGGGGTACGCAGTATTTT. Its translation is CASSETSRGTQYF.

V gene TRBV5-1 combines with J gene TRBJ2-3; D unresolved. Germline values: CDR1 SGHRS, CDR2 YFSETQ. Trimming stripped 0 bases from V and 0 bases from J, with 8 bases between. CDR3 length: 15 amino acids. CDR3 coding DNA: TGCGCCAGCAGCTTGGTTCAACGGAGCACAGATACGCAGTATTTT. Translated: CASSLVQRSTDTQYF. Full variable domain (remainder filled in from reference TRBV5-1 and TRBJ2-3): KAGVTQTPRYLIKTRGQQVTLSCSPISGHRSVSWYQQTPGQGLQFLFEYFSETQRNKGNFPGRFSGRQFSNSRSEMNVSTLELGDSALYLCASSLVQRSTDTQYFGPGTRLTVL.

J is TRBJ2-2 and V is TRBV19, with D perhaps TRBD2 (6 bases). CDR3 size: 15 residues. The V end was cut by 7 bases, the J end by 6 bases, with 18 bases between. CDR1 and CDR2 (germline): LNHDA, SQIVND (reference sequence). The DNA for the CDR3 is TGTGCCAGTACCCCGGGGTGGAGGGAGGCCGGGGAGCTGTTTTTT. It translates to CASTPGWREAGELFF.

The J gene is TRBJ2-2, the V gene TRBV5-1; a possible D gene is TRBD1 (6 bases). CDR3 length: 16 amino acids. V lost 4 bases to trimming and J lost 4 bases, with 17 bases between them. Germline V lookup: CDR1 SGHRS, CDR2 YFSETQ. CDR3: CASSVSQGFVTGELFF. DNA for the CDR3: TGCGCCAGCAGCGTATCACAGGGATTCGTCACCGGGGAGCTGTTTTTT.